The following is a T cell receptor (beta chain) sequence with its context. Its matching antigen is unknown. The CDR3 has 14 residues. Trimming removed 8 bases at V and 4 bases at J, with 15 bases between. Germline values: CDR1 MNHNS, CDR2 SASEGT. This record belongs to a study of CD8 T cells in ankylosing spondylitis. The study, taken as a whole, reports: Reports of some motif variants in reactive arthritis synovial fluid and blood predate this one. Ankylosing spondylitis blood appeared to carry a characteristic TCR beta motif of several highly homologous variants.

Researchers built TCR beta libraries using quantitative 5'-RACE with molecular barcodes. TCRdb redid the calling of the 5' RACE reads with MiXCR, one entry per CDR3 protein. The sample comprises 200,000 to 250,000 distinct CDR3 sequences, 7.5% to 9.5% of which are singletons, and 4% to 5.5% rests with the top ten. The V gene is TRBV6-1, the J gene TRBJ1-5, with a weak D call TRBD1 (5 bases). The sequenced material came from blood, either unsorted or a sorted T cell fraction (not recorded which). The clonotype comes from a female donor with ankylosing spondylitis or in good health (not recorded which). The CDR3 loop reads CASPPKTVNQPQHF. The CDR3 region has the DNA TGTGCCAGCCCCCCTAAGACAGTAAATCAGCCCCAGCATTTT.